This record looks at one T cell receptor (beta chain) sequence and its context. This specimen comes from a study of T-cell reconstitution after alpha-beta-depleted transplantation in children. This CDR3 contains 13 residues. The germline V and J ends were trimmed by 5 bases and 1 base, with 8 bases remaining between them. Germline loops: CDR1 MNHEY, CDR2 SMNVEV (reference sequence). Library preparation (for TCRbeta) was performed with unique molecular identifiers. TCRdb re-derived calls from the PCR reads in MiXCR, one entry per CDR3 protein. The repertoire consists of just under 550,000 distinct CDR3 sequences, with roughly 18% occurring once and the leading ten covering 3.3%.

The receptor's source is a human donor who donated a stem cell graft to a child with acute lymphoblastic leukemia. The chain links TRBV27 to TRBJ1-1; D is uncertain. The sequencing here drew on PBMCs from the stem cell graft donor, taken from the stem cell graft. The CDR3 spells CASSRSTNTEAFF. CDR3 nucleotides: TGTGCCAGCAGTAGAAGTACGAACACTGAAGCTTTCTTT.